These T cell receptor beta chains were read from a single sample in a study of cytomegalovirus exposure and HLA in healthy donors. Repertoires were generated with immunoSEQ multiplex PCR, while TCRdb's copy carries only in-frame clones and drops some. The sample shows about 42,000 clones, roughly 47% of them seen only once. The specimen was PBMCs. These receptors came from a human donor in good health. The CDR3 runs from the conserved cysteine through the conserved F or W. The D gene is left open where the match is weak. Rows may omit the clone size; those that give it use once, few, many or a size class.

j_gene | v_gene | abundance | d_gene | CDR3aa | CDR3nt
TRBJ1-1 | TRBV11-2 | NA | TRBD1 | CASSQGVASTEAFF | TGTGCCAGCAGCCAGGGGGTGGCTAGCACTGAAGCTTTCTTT
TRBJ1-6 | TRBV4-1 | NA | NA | CASSQSPSYNSPLHF | TGCGCCAGCAGCCAGAGCCCAAGCTATAATTCACCCCTCCACTTT
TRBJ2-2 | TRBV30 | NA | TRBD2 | CAWSGWGLAGPTGELFF | TGTGCCTGGAGTGGTTGGGGACTAGCGGGACCCACCGGGGAGCTGTTTTTT
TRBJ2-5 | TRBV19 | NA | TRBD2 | CASSTGTSGIWGLETQYF | TGTGCCAGTAGTACCGGGACTAGCGGGATATGGGGTTTGGAGACCCAGTACTTC
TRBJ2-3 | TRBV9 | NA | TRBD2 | CASSVTGTTTDTQYF | TGTGCCAGCAGCGTTACCGGGACTACCACAGATACGCAGTATTTT
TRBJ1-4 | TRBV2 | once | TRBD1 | CASSEVATGFNEKLFF | TGTGCCAGCAGTGAAGTGGCGACAGGGTTTAATGAAAAACTGTTTTTT
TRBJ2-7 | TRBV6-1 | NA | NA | CASRGHLYEQYF | TGTGCCAGCAGGGGACATCTCTACGAGCAGTACTTC
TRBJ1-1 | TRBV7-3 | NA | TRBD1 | CASSTRDRADTEAFF | TGTGCCAGCAGCACCCGGGACAGGGCTGACACTGAAGCTTTCTTT
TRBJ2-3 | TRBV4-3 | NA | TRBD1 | CASSLQLTGGASTDTQYF | TGCGCCAGCAGCCTACAATTGACAGGGGGTGCTAGCACAGATACGCAGTATTTT
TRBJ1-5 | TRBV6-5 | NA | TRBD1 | CASRGQLNQPQHF | TGTGCCAGCAGGGGACAGCTCAATCAGCCCCAGCATTTT
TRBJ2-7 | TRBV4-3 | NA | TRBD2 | CASSQDGLAGAEQYF | TGCGCCAGCAGCCAAGACGGACTAGCGGGCGCCGAGCAGTACTTC
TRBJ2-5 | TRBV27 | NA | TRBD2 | CASSFRPGWGSPTSGSQETQYF | TGTGCCAGCAGTTTTCGGCCTGGGTGGGGCTCGCCGACTAGCGGGTCCCAAGAGACCCAGTACTTC
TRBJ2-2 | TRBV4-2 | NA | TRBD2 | CASSQDPGGESGELFF | TGTGCCAGCAGCCAAGATCCGGGGGGGGAGAGCGGGGAGCTGTTTTTT
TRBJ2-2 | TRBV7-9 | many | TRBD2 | CASSPARLAGVAGELFF | TGTGCCAGCAGCCCAGCTCGACTAGCGGGAGTGGCCGGGGAGCTGTTTTTT
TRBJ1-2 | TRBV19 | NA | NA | CASRRGGDGYTF | TGTGCCAGTAGGAGGGGGGGCGATGGCTACACCTTC
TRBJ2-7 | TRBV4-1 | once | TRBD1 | CASSPQLWRGGPTYEQYF | TGCGCCAGCAGCCCCCAGCTATGGAGAGGGGGCCCTACCTACGAGCAGTACTTC
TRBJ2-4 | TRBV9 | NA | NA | CASSPSGVGIQYF | TGTGCCAGCAGCCCCTCGGGGGTGGGCATTCAGTACTTC
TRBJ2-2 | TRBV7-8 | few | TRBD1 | CASSLLWDSTGELFF | TGTGCCAGCAGCTTATTGTGGGACAGCACCGGGGAGCTGTTTTTT
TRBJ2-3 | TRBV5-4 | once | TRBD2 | CASSSKLAASTDTQYF | TGTGCCAGCAGCTCAAAACTAGCGGCGAGCACAGATACGCAGTATTTT
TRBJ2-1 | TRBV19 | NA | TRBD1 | CASSIDQGQEGSNEQFF | TGTGCCAGTAGTATAGACCAGGGACAGGAAGGATCCAATGAGCAGTTCTTC